These 13 T cell receptor beta chains were sequenced from one sample in a study of T cell clonality in common variable immunodeficiency. The protocol was immunoSEQ multiplex PCR, while the TCRdb copy is restricted to in-frame clones and leaves out a portion. The repertoire consists of roughly 42,000 clones, none detected only once. Sequenced input: peripheral blood mononuclear cells. The receptors were gathered from a person aged 18-69 years in good health.

This clone was seen at least ten times. The missing CDR3 end, 3 residues past where the read stops, is filled in from the germline J gene. This rearrangement joins TRBV18 to TRBJ2-7; 7 bases are shared with TRBD1. The CDR3 loop spans 14 amino acids. From germline, CDR1 is KGHSH and CDR2 LQKENI. V was clipped by 3 bases and J by 3 bases; unmatched bases: 5. CDR3 in amino acids: CASSPEGAVYEQYF. The CDR3 DNA, read in part, is TGTGCCAGCTCACCCGAGGGGGCAGTCTACGAG.

There are many counts of this clone. The read finishes 3 residues shy of the CDR3 end, and the germline J gene is used to complete it. The chain couples TRBV13 to TRBJ2-2, with 7 bases fitting TRBD2. The CDR3 has 17 residues. CDR1 is PRHDT and CDR2 is FYEKMQ in the germline V gene (reference sequence). The V and J ends lost 5 bases and 2 bases, in that order; junction bases with no gene match: 11. CDR3 protein: CASSPISSGANTGELFF. The covered CDR3 bases are TGTGCCAGCAGCCCGATCTCGAGCGGGGCCAACACCGGGGAG. Combining the CDR3 with reference TRBV13 and TRBJ2-2 gives the whole variable domain AAGVIQSPRHLIKEKRETATLKCYPIPRHDTVYWYQQGPGQDPQFLISFYEKMQSDKGSIPDRFSAQQFSDYHSELNMSSLELGDSALYFCASSPISSGANTGELFFGEGSRLTVL.

With respect to this clone: The CDR3 goes on 3 residues after the read ends, and that part is filled in from the germline J gene. The genes are TRBV7-8 and TRBJ1-6; D is perhaps TRBD1 (6 bases). The CDR3 loop spans 15 amino acids. V lost 1 base and J 8 bases, leaving 12 bases between the germline ends. Per the germline V gene, CDR1 is SGHVS and CDR2 is FQNEAQ. CDR3 bases read: TGTGCCAGCAGCTTAGTTACCAGGGGCGATTCACCC. Protein product: CASSLVTRGDSP. The CDR3 reads in full as CASSLVTRGDSPLHF. Full variable domain (remainder filled in from reference TRBV7-8 and TRBJ1-6): GAGVSQSPRYKVAKRGQDVALRCDPISGHVSLFWYQQALGQGPEFLTYFQNEAQLDKSGLPSDRFFAERPEGSVSTLKIQRTQQEDSAVYLCASSLVTRGDSPLHFGNGTRLTVT.

Details on this clone: The missing CDR3 end, 3 residues past where the read stops, is filled in from the germline J gene. The chain joins TRBV2 to TRBJ2-7; 7 bases align to TRBD1. CDR3 length: 13 amino acids. V trimming: 4 bases; J trimming: 5 bases; junction bases outside the gene matches: 5. The germline CDR1 and CDR2 sequences are SNHLY and FYNNEI. The CDR3 DNA, read in part, is TGTGCCAGCAGTGTCGACAGGGCGCACGAG. Its translation: CASSVDRAHE. The complete CDR3 protein is CASSVDRAHEQYF.

The table lists this clone with many counts. The sequenced fragment ends 3 residues before the CDR3 boundary, so the rest is inferred from the germline J gene. The V gene is TRBV12-5, the J gene TRBJ2-1, with 13 positions matching TRBD2. J was trimmed by 4 bases and V by 6 bases; bases with no gene match: 3. The CDR3 has 15 residues. CDR1 LGHNT and CDR2 FRNRAP come from the germline V gene. CDR3 region: CASGSGLAGYNEQFF. The DNA read from the CDR3 is TGTGCTAGTGGGTCGGGACTAGCGGGGTACAATGAG.

This clone has at least ten counts. Coverage ceases 3 residues before the CDR3 finishes, and the germline J gene fills in the end. The genes are TRBV4-1 and TRBJ2-7; TRBD1 might be the D (6 bases). The germline CDR1 and CDR2 sequences are MGHRA and YSYEKL. The CDR3 sequence is 14 residues long. The V and J ends lost 0 bases and 3 bases respectively, with 9 bases between them. This chain's CDR3 is CASSQEQGFYEQYF. The CDR3 DNA, read in part, is TGCGCCAGCAGCCAAGAACAGGGATTCTACGAG.

This clone occurred many times. Coverage ceases 3 residues before the CDR3 finishes, and the germline J gene fills in the end. This chain joins TRBV2 and TRBJ2-7; TRBD2 is a possible D gene (6 bases). With 7 bases removed from V and 2 bases from J, the gap between germline ends came to 12 bases. Germline CDR1 SNHLY, CDR2 FYNNEI. This CDR3 is 13 amino acids long. CDR3 DNA (partial): TGTGCCAGCACCCTAAGGAGGGCCTACGAG. Encoded protein: CASTLRRAYE. Given in full, the CDR3 is CASTLRRAYEQYF.

This clone was detected ten times or more. The CDR3 goes on 3 residues after the read ends, and that part is filled in from the germline J gene. V is TRBV6-1 and J is TRBJ1-2; TRBD1 matches at 8 bases. The CDR3 is 15 residues long. V shed 3 bases, J shed 4 bases, and the junction held 7 bases outside the gene matches. From germline, CDR1 is MNHNS and CDR2 SASEGT. The covered CDR3 bases are TGTGCCAGCAGTGATAGGGACAGGTTGCGCTATGGC. It codes for CASSDRDRLRYG. The full CDR3 reads CASSDRDRLRYGYTF.

This clone was found a few times. The read gets to within 3 residues of the CDR3 end, and the germline J gene fills in the rest. The chain has TRBV5-5 and TRBJ2-1; D is perhaps TRBD2 (6 bases). The V and J ends lost 4 bases and 5 bases respectively, with 16 bases between them. The CDR3 is made up of 15 amino acids. CDR1 and CDR2 (germline): SGHKS, YYEKEE (reference sequence). The CDR3 bases that were read are TGTGCCAGCAGCCTAGACGGGGACTGGGACAATGAG. Translated, it gives CASSLDGDWDNE. The whole CDR3 reads CASSLDGDWDNEQFF.

With regard to this clone: The read ends 3 residues before the CDR3 terminus; that terminus is restored from the germline J gene. The V call is TRBV11-3, the J call TRBJ2-1, with 13 bases fitting TRBD2. The CDR3 extends over 14 amino acids. The germline CDR1 and CDR2 sequences are SGHNT and YENEEA. V lost 5 bases and J lost 9; bases outside the gene matches: 4. CDR3 sequence: CASSGTSGDGEQFF. CDR3 DNA (partial): TGTGCCAGCAGCGGGACTAGCGGGGACGGTGAG.

The table lists this clone with many counts. The missing CDR3 end, 3 residues past where the read stops, is filled in from the germline J gene. V gene TRBV5-4 combines with J gene TRBJ1-1; tentative D call: TRBD1 (5 bases). The V and J ends lost 0 bases and 2 bases respectively, with 14 bases between them. CDR3 length equals 16 residues. Germline V lookup: CDR1 SGHNT, CDR2 YYREEE (reference sequence). CDR3 bases read: TGTGCCAGCAGCTTGGATTTAGGGGTGGTTAACACTGAA. Encoded protein: CASSLDLGVVNTE. The full CDR3 protein reads CASSLDLGVVNTEAFF.

There are many counts of this clone. The CDR3 is cut off 3 residues early in the read; its end comes from the germline J gene. J is TRBJ2-7 and V is TRBV5-1, with 9 nucleotides matching TRBD1. The CDR3 runs 13 residues. Germline CDR1 is SGHRS and CDR2 is YFSETQ. V gave up 4 bases and J gave up 6 bases; unmatched junction bases: 5. CDR3 sequence reads: CASSTPGQGEQYF. The CDR3 bases that were read are TGCGCCAGCAGCACGCCGGGACAGGGCGAG.

Ten or more counts support this clone. The read halts 3 residues ahead of the CDR3 end, with the missing end drawn from the germline J gene. The chain has TRBV19 and TRBJ1-1, with a weak D call TRBD1 (5 bases). V lost 3 bases and J lost 7, with 9 bases in between. This CDR3 spans 12 amino acids. Germline V gene sequence: CDR1 LNHDA, CDR2 SQIVND (reference sequence). The DNA read from the CDR3 is TGTGCCAGTAGTATCGGGGGGGTTGAA. Translating it yields CASSIGGVE. The entire CDR3 sequence reads CASSIGGVEAFF.